A selection of T cell receptor beta chains follows, all from one sample in a study of cytomegalovirus exposure and HLA in healthy donors. Clones were sequenced by immunoSEQ multiplex PCR, and TCRdb holds only the in-frame ones, with some missing. The repertoire holds approximately 76,000 clones, with over 60% as singletons. Sequenced sample: PBMCs. The source of these receptors is a woman between 40 and 55 years old in good health and CMV-seropositive. The CDR3 runs from the conserved cysteine through the conserved F or W. The D gene is left open where the match is weak. Not all rows give a size; the values are once, few, many and, for expanded clones, a class.

d_call	j_call	v_call	cdr3_length	clone_size	cdr3_nt	cdr3_aa
NA	TRBJ1-1	TRBV18	16	NA	TGTGCCAGCTCACCTCCGAACGGCAGGGGGAACACTGAAGCTTTCTTT	CASSPPNGRGNTEAFF
NA	TRBJ2-1	TRBV27	14	NA	TGTGCCAGCAGCCTGACTAAGTTCGACAATGAGCAGTTCTTC	CASSLTKFDNEQFF
TRBD1	TRBJ2-7	TRBV28	15	NA	TGTGCCAGCAGTACCCCCGGGACAGGCGCCGTCGAGCAGTACTTC	CASSTPGTGAVEQYF
TRBD1	TRBJ1-5	TRBV6-6	14	NA	TGTGCCAGCAGACCCGGACAGGGGGATCGGCCCCAGCATTTT	CASRPGQGDRPQHF
NA	TRBJ1-1	TRBV28	16	NA	TGTGCCAGCAGTGCAGTCAGGCAGCCTATGAACACTGAAGCTTTCTTT	CASSAVRQPMNTEAFF
NA	TRBJ1-4	TRBV7-9	15	NA	TGTGCCAGCAGCTTAAGGGGGTCATATGGTGAAAAACTGTTTTTT	CASSLRGSYGEKLFF
NA	TRBJ2-7	TRBV28	13	NA	TGTGCCAGCGCAGGGGTAACGGACTACGAGCAGTACTTC	CASAGVTDYEQYF
TRBD1	TRBJ1-5	TRBV18	16	NA	TGTGCCAGCTCACTCTCGACAGGGTCGGTTGAACAGCCCCAGCATTTT	CASSLSTGSVEQPQHF
TRBD1	TRBJ2-5	TRBV4-1	15	NA	TGCGCCAGCAGTCCAAACAGGGGATTAGGGGAGACCCAGTACTTC	CASSPNRGLGETQYF
TRBD2	TRBJ2-5	TRBV19	15	few	TGTGCCAGTAGTACGAGACTAGCGGTTGGGGAGACCCAGTACTTC	CASSTRLAVGETQYF
NA	TRBJ1-2	TRBV4-3	14	few	TGCGCCAGCAGCCCCATGACAGATTACTATGGCTACACCTTC	CASSPMTDYYGYTF
NA	TRBJ1-6	TRBV9	17	NA	TGTGCCAGCAGCGTAGCAGCGGGAGTGGGTGCGGGCTCACCCCTCCACTTT	CASSVAAGVGAGSPLHF
NA	TRBJ2-2	TRBV5-1	15	NA	TGCGCCAGCAGCAGGTCAGGGTTCGGCACCGGGGAGCTGTTTTTT	CASSRSGFGTGELFF
TRBD1	TRBJ2-7	TRBV7-6	17	NA	TGTGCCAGCAGCTCTGCAGCGGGGACAGGGGGCGCGTACGAGCAGTACTTC	CASSSAAGTGGAYEQYF
NA	TRBJ2-5	TRBV5-4	14	NA	TGTGCCAGCAGCTTGCCATCGGTACAAGAGACCCAGTACTTC	CASSLPSVQETQYF
TRBD1	TRBJ2-2	TRBV18	17	NA	TGTGCCAGCTCACCATGGAAGGGACAGCGGAACACCGGGGAGCTGTTTTTT	CASSPWKGQRNTGELFF
NA	TRBJ2-2	TRBV25-1	12	once	TGTGCCAGCAGTGCAGGGGTGGGGGAGCTGTTTTTT	CASSAGVGELFF